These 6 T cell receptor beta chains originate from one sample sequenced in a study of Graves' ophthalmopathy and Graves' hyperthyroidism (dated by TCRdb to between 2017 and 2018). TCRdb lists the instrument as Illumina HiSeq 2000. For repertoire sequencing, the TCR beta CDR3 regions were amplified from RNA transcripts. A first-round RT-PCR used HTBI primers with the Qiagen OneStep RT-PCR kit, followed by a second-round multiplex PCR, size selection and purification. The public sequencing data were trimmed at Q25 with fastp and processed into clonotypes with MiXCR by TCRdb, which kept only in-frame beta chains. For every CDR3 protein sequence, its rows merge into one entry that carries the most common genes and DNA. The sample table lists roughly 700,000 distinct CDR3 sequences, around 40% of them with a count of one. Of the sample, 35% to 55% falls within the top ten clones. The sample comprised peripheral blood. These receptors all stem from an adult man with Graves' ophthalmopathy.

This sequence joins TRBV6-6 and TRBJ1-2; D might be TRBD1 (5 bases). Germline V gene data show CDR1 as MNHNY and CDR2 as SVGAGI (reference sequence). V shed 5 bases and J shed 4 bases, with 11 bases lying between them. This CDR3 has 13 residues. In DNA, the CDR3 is TGTGCCAGCAGTGAAGGCAGGGCCTATGGCTACACCTTC. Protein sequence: CASSEGRAYGYTF.

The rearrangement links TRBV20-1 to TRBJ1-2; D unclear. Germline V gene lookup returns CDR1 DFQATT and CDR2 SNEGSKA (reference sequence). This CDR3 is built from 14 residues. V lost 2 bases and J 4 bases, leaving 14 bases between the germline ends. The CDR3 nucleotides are TGCAGTGCTAGAAGGGAGGGTGAGGCCTATGGCTACACCTTC. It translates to CSARREGEAYGYTF.

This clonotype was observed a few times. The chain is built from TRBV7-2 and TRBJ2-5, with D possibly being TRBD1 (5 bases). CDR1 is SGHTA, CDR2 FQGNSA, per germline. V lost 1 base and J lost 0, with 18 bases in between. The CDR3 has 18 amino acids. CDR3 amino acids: CASSLGLLVQGNQETQYF. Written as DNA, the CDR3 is TGTGCCAGCAGCTTAGGATTGTTGGTGCAGGGAAACCAAGAGACCCAGTACTTC. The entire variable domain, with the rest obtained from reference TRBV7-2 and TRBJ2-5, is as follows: GAGVSQSPSNKVTEKGKDVELRCDPISGHTALYWYRQSLGQGLEFLIYFQGNSAPDKSGLPSDRFSAERTGGSVSTLTIQRTQQEDSAVYLCASSLGLLVQGNQETQYFGPGTRLLVL.

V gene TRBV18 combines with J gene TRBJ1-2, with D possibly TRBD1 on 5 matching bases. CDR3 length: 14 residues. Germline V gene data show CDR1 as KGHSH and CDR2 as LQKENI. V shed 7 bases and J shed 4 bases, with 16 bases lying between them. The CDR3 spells CASLSGRRTYGYTF. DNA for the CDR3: TGTGCCAGCTTATCAGGGAGGCGGACCTATGGCTACACCTTC.

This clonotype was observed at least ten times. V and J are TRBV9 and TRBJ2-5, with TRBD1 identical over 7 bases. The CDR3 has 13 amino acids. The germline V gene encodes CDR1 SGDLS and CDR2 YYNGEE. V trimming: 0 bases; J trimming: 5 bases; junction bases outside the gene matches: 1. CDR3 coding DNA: TGTGCCAGCAGCGTAGGGGACAGTGAGACCCAGTACTTC. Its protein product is CASSVGDSETQYF.

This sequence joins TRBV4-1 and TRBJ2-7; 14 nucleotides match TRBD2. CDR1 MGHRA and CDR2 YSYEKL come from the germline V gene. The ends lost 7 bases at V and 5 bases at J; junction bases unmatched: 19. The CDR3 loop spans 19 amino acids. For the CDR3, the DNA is TGCGCCAGCACTCGGGGGCTCTCCGGGACTAGCGGGAGAAGTGACGAGCAGTACTTC. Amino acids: CASTRGLSGTSGRSDEQYF.